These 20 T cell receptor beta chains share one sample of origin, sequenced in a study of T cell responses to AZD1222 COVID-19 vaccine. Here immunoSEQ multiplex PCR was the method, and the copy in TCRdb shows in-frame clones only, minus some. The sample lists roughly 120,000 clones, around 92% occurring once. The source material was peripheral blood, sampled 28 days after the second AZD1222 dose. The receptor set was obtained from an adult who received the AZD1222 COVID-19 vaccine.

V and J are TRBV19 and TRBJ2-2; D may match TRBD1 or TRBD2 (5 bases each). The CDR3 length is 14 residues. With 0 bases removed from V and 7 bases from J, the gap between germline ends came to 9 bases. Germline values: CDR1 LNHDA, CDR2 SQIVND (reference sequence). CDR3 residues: CASSIDKGSGELFF. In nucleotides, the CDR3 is TGTGCCAGTAGTATAGATAAGGGGAGCGGGGAGCTGTTTTTT.

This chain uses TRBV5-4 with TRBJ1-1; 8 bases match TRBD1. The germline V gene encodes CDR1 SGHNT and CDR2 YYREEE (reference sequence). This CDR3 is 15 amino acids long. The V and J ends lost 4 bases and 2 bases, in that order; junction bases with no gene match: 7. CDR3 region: CASSPRGRLNTEAFF. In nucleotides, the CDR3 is TGTGCCAGCAGCCCCAGGGGGCGCCTAAACACTGAAGCTTTCTTT.

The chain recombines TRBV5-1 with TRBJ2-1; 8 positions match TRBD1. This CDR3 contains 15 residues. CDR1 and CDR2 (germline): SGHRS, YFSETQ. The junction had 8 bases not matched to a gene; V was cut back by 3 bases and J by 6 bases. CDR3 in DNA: TGCGCCAGCAGCTCTGGCCGGACAGGGCCCAATGAGCAGTTCTTC. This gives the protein CASSSGRTGPNEQFF.

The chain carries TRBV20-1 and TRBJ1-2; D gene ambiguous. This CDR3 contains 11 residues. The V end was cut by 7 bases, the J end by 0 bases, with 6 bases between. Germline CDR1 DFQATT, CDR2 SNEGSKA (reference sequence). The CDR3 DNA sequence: TGCAGTGTCACGTCTAACTATGGCTACACCTTC. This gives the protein CSVTSNYGYTF.

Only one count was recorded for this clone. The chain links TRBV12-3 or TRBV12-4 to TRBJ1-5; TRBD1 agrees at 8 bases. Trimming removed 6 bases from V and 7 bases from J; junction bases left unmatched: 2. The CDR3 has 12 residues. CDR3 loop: CASRTGGQPQHF. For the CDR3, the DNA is TGTGCCAGCAGAACAGGGGGACAGCCCCAGCATTTT.

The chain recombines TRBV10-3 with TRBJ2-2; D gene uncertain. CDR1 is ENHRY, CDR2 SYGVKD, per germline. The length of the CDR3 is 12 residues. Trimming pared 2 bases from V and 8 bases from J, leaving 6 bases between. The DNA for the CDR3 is TGTGCCATCAGTGAGCCAGTGGGGGAGCTGTTTTTT. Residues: CAISEPVGELFF.

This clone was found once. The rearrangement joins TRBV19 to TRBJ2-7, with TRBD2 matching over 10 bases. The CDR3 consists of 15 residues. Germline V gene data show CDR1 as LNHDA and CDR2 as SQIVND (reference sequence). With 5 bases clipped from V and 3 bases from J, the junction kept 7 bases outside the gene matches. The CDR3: CASSPLAGDFYEQYF. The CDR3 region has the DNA TGTGCCAGTAGTCCCCTAGCGGGGGATTTCTACGAGCAGTACTTC.

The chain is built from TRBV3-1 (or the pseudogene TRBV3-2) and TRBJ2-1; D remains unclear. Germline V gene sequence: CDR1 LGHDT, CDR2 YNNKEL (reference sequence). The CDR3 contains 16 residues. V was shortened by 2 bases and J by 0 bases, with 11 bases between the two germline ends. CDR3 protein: CASSQLPESSYNEQFF. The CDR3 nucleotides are TGTGCCAGCAGCCAACTTCCGGAAAGCTCCTACAATGAGCAGTTCTTC.

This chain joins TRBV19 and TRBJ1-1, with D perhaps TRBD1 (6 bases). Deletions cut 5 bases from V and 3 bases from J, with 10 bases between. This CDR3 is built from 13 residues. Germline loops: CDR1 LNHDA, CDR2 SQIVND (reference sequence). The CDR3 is CASSFWTDTEAFF. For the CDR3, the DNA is TGTGCCAGTAGTTTTTGGACAGACACTGAAGCTTTCTTT.

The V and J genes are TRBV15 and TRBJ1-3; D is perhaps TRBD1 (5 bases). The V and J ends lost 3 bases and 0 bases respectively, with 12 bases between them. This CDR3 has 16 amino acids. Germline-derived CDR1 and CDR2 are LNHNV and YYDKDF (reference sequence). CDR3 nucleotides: TGTGCCACCAGCAGGGCAGGGTCCCTCTCTGGAAACACCATATATTTT. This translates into CATSRAGSLSGNTIYF.

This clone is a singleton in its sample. CDR3 bases: TGTGCCAGCAGTTACTGGGAAGCAGGGGGCTACTATGGCTACACCTTC. Translated, it gives CASSYWEAGGYYGYTF. The genes are TRBV6-2 or TRBV6-3 and TRBJ1-2, with 8 bases aligning to TRBD1. Germline trimming cut 1 base from V and 3 bases from J; bases unmatched to any gene: 7. Germline CDR1 is MNHEY and CDR2 is SVGEGT. This CDR3 has 16 residues.

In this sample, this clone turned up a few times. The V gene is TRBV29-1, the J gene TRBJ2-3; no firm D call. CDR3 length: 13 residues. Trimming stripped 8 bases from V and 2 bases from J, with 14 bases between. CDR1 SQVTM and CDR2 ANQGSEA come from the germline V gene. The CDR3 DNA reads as TGCAGCCTCGTAGGTGGAGCCACAGATACGCAGTATTTT. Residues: CSLVGGATDTQYF.

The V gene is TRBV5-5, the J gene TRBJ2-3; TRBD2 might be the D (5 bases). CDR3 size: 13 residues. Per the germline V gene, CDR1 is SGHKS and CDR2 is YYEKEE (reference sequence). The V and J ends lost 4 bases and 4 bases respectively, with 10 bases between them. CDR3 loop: CASSMIASDTQYF. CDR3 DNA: TGTGCCAGCAGCATGATAGCGTCAGATACGCAGTATTTT.

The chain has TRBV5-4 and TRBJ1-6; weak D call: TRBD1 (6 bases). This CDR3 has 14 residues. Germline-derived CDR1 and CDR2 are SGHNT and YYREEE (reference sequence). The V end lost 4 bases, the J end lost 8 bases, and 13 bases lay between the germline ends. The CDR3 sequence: CASSLGQWDSPLHF. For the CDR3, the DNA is TGTGCCAGCAGCCTAGGACAGTGGGATTCACCCCTCCACTTT.

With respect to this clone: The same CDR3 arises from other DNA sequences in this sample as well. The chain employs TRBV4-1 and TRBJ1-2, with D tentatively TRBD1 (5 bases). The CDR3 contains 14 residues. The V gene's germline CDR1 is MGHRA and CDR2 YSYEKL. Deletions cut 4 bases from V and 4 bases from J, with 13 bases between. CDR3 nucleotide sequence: TGCGCCAGCAGCCCTCGTCAGGGAACCTATGGCTACACCTTC. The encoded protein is CASSPRQGTYGYTF.

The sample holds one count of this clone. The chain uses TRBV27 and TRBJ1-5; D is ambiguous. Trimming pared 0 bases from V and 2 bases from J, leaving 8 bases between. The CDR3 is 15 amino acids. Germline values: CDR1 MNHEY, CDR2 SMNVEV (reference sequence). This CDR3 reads CASSLSSVGNQPQHF. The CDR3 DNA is TGTGCCAGCAGTTTATCAAGCGTAGGCAATCAGCCCCAGCATTTT.

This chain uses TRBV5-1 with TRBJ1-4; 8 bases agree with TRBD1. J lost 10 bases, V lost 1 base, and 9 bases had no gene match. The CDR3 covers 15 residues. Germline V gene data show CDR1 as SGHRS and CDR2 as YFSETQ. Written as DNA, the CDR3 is TGCGCCAGCAGCTTGTTGGCCGGCACAGGGGGAAAACTGTTTTTT. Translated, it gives CASSLLAGTGGKLFF.

The CDR3 bases are TGTGCCAGCAGCTTAGAGGTAGGGGGTAGCTCCTACAATGAGCAGTTCTTC. Its protein is CASSLEVGGSSYNEQFF. The chain carries TRBV7-6 and TRBJ2-1, with D perhaps matching TRBD1 (6 bases). Trimming cost V 1 base and J 0 bases, with 13 bases left between them. This CDR3 is 17 amino acids long. The germline V gene encodes CDR1 SGHVS and CDR2 FNYEAQ.

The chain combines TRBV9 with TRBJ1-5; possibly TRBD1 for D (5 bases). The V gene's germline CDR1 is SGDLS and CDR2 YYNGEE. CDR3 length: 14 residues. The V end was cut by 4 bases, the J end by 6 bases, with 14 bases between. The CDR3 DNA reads TGTGCCAGCAGCCCAAGGAGGGACGGTCAGCCCCAGCATTTT. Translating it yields CASSPRRDGQPQHF.

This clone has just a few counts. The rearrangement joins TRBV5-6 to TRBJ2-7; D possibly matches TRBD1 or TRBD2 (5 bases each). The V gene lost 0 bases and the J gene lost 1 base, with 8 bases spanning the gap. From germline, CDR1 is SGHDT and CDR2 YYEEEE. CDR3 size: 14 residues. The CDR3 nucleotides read TGTGCCAGCAGCTTGGACGGGGCTTCCTACGAGCAGTACTTC. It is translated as CASSLDGASYEQYF.